This T cell receptor beta chain was documented in a study of post-analysis software for immune sequencing data. The overall study: Relapsing-remitting, secondary progressive and progressive-relapsing forms made up the multiple sclerosis disease courses. Whole-study results and caveats: The authors found that F measure strongly co-clustered same-batch samples. In multiple sclerosis, normalized Chao1 diversity was significantly below that of controls. Roughly 5 TRBV segments (TRBV5-6, TRBV5-1 and TRBV20-1 among them) occurred more frequently in patients than in controls.

As to this clonotype: No antigen is known for it.

The ends were cut back, 0 bases at V and 2 bases at J, with 14 bases in the middle. Per germline, CDR1 SGHRS and CDR2 YFSETQ. The CDR3 spans 17 residues. Sequencing libraries made from TCR beta cDNA carried unique molecular identifiers. T cells, roughly 0.9 to 11 million of them, yielded roughly 550,000 cDNA molecules. Each CDR3 protein is one row after TCRdb ran MiXCR on the PCR reads. The profile shows about 820,000 distinct CDR3 sequences, about 53% of them singletons. V gene TRBV5-1 combines with J gene TRBJ2-2, with a possible D match to TRBD1 (5 bases). The receptor was derived from a girl aged 10 to 17 with multiple sclerosis. Material for sequencing was blood. Here the CDR3 DNA reads TGCGCCAGCAGCTTGGGGGGCCACCAAATCAACACCGGGGAGCTGTTTTTT. This sequence encodes CASSLGGHQINTGELFF.